The 11 T cell receptor beta chains below were found in one sample sequenced in a study of T cells in Graves' hyperthyroidism and ophthalmopathy. RNA transcripts served as the template for amplifying TCR beta CDR3 regions. First-round RT-PCR of the TCR CDR3 relied on the HTBI primer set. In TCRdb, the multiplex PCR reads were re-called with MiXCR into one record per CDR3 protein. The sample consists of about 550,000 distinct CDR3 sequences, less than 25% of them appearing once. Sequenced sample: blood. The receptors derive from a man younger than 35 with Graves' hyperthyroidism.

A word on this clonotype: This may arise from a read error, as a much more abundant clone is one base away. The V gene is TRBV11-3, the J gene TRBJ2-5; the D gene is possibly TRBD1 (6 bases). The CDR3 consists of 13 residues. V shed 3 bases and J shed 5 bases, with 10 bases lying between them. CDR1 and CDR2 from the germline V gene are SGHNT and YENEEA. In nucleotides, the CDR3 is TGTGCCAGCAGCTTCTACAGGGACGAGACCCAGTACTTC. It specifies CASSFYRDETQYF. The complete variable domain, with remaining parts taken from reference TRBV11-3 and TRBJ2-5, reads EAGVVQSPRYKIIEKKQPVAFWCNPISGHNTLYWYLQNLGQGPELLIRYENEEAVDDSQLPKDRFSAERLKGVDSTLKIQPAELGDSAVYLCASSFYRDETQYFGPGTRLLVL.

The chain links TRBV6-2 or TRBV6-3 to TRBJ1-1; D is unclear. The CDR3 is 15 amino acids. Looked up from germline, CDR1 is MNHEY and CDR2 is SVGEGT. V gave up 5 bases and J gave up 1 base, with 14 bases separating them. The CDR3 DNA sequence: TGTGCCAGCAGTCCTCCCCCGGGGTGGAACACTGAAGCTTTCTTT. Protein product: CASSPPPGWNTEAFF.

This clonotype was observed many times. The rearrangement joins TRBV6-2 or TRBV6-3 to TRBJ1-1; D remains unclear. The V gene's germline CDR1 is MNHEY and CDR2 SVGEGT. The CDR3 contains 13 residues. The germline V and J ends were trimmed by 2 bases and 6 bases, with 10 bases remaining between them. CDR3 sequence reads: CASSYPPMPEAFF. For the CDR3, the DNA is TGTGCCAGCAGTTACCCCCCAATGCCTGAAGCTTTCTTT.

The V gene is TRBV7-9, the J gene TRBJ1-2; the D is unclear. The V gene lost 4 bases and the J gene lost 10 bases, with 16 bases spanning the gap. The germline V gene encodes CDR1 SEHNR and CDR2 FQNEAQ (reference sequence). CDR3 length: 13 amino acids. CDR3 in amino acids: CASSSGVVGFYTF. CDR3 sequence (DNA): TGTGCCAGCAGCTCCGGGGTAGTGGGGTTCTACACCTTC.

This clonotype has only a few counts. A read error is possible here, since a much larger clone lies one base away. The chain carries TRBV6-1 and TRBJ2-5; no clear D. Germline V gene sequence: CDR1 MNHNS, CDR2 SASEGT. CDR3 length equals 15 residues. V lost 5 bases, J lost 12 bases, and 25 bases lay in between. CDR3: CASSTLLGESGIKYF. The CDR3 coding sequence is TGTGCCAGCAGTACCCTGCTAGGTGAATCAGGCATTAAGTACTTC.

The V gene is TRBV6-2 or TRBV6-3, the J gene TRBJ2-2; perhaps TRBD2 as D (6 bases). This CDR3 has 17 residues. CDR1 and CDR2 (germline): MNHEY, SVGEGT. Trimming took 5 bases from V and 0 from J, leaving 16 bases between them. The CDR3 DNA sequence: TGTGCCAGCAGTCAGGACTACAGGATCCCGAACACCGGGGAGCTGTTTTTT. Amino acids: CASSQDYRIPNTGELFF.

Many counts were recorded for this clonotype. The V gene is TRBV6-2 or TRBV6-3, the J gene TRBJ2-7; TRBD1 aligns across 9 bases. Losses at the gene ends were 2 bases for V and 9 bases for J; bases not matched to a gene: 2. Germline CDR1 is MNHEY and CDR2 is SVGEGT. The CDR3 contains 12 residues. The CDR3 DNA reads as TGTGCCAGCAGTTACGACAGGGGGACGCAGTACTTC. It translates to CASSYDRGTQYF.

This chain joins TRBV19 and TRBJ1-6; D ambiguous. Germline V gene data show CDR1 as LNHDA and CDR2 as SQIVND (reference sequence). The CDR3 is made up of 13 amino acids. The V end was cut by 8 bases, the J end by 5 bases, with 10 bases between. CDR3 sequence (DNA): TGTGCCAGTGGGTACGTCGATAATTCACCCCTCCACTTT. Amino acid sequence: CASGYVDNSPLHF.

CDR3 in amino acids: CASRRTSNYGYTF. The CDR3 nucleotides are TGTGCCAGCAGAAGGACCTCTAACTATGGCTACACCTTC. V usage is TRBV6-1 and J usage is TRBJ1-2; D is uncertain. V was cut by 6 bases and J by 0 bases, with 8 bases left in between. Germline V gives CDR1 MNHNS, CDR2 SASEGT. The CDR3 contains 13 residues.

This clonotype showed up just a few times. The genes are TRBV5-4 and TRBJ2-7, with D tentatively TRBD2 (7 bases). Germline CDR1 and CDR2: SGHNT and YYREEE (reference sequence). Trimming took off 3 bases at V and 3 bases at J, with 10 bases between the two ends. This CDR3 contains 13 residues. DNA for the CDR3: TGTGCCAGCAGCTGGGGGGGCGGCTACGAGCAGTACTTC. Translated, it gives CASSWGGGYEQYF.

V is TRBV2 and J is TRBJ2-5; 9 nucleotides agree with TRBD2. V shed 6 bases, J shed 5 bases, and the junction held 13 bases outside the gene matches. The CDR3 has 16 amino acids. Germline V gene data show CDR1 as SNHLY and CDR2 as FYNNEI. The CDR3 coding sequence is TGTGCCAGCAGAATCCACTCTAGCGGGGAGGGGGAGACCCAGTACTTC. Amino acids: CASRIHSSGEGETQYF.